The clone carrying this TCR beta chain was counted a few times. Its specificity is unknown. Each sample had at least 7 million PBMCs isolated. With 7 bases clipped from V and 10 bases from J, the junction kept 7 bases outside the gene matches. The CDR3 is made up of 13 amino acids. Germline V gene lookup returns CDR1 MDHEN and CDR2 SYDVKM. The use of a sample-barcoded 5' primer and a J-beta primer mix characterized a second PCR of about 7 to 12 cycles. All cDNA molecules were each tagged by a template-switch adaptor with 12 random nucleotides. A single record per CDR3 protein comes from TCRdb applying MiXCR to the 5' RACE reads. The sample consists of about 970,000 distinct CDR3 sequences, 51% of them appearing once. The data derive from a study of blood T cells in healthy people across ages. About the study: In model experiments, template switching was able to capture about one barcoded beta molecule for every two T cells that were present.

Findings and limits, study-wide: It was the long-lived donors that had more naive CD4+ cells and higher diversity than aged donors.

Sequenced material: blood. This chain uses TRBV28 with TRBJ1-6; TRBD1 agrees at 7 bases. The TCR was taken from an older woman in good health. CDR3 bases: TGTGCCAGCATGTCGGCAGGGGGATCACCCCTCCACTTT. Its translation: CASMSAGGSPLHF.